This T cell receptor beta chain was observed in a study of response to subunit inactivated influenza vaccine. Trimming pared 3 bases from V and 5 bases from J, leaving 13 bases between. CDR3 size: 14 residues. Germline V gene lookup returns CDR1 SGHRS and CDR2 YFSETQ. Turning to this clonotype: The antigen is unknown.

TCRdb passed the RT-PCR reads through MiXCR, listing each CDR3 protein once. Here the sample spans approximately 700,000 distinct CDR3 sequences, about 15% being singletons. Overall study findings and caveats: Seasonal influenza vaccination, on each occasion, was suggested by the authors to recruit few new T cells.

The V and J genes are TRBV5-1 and TRBJ2-3, with D perhaps TRBD2 (6 bases). This sample comprised PBMCs from blood, obtained 11 to 12 days after vaccination. This TCR was recovered from a man aged 45-65 years who received an inactivated influenza vaccine. Here the CDR3 reads CASSSRRGEDTQYF. The CDR3 DNA is TGCGCCAGCAGCTCGCGGCGGGGAGAAGATACGCAGTATTTT.